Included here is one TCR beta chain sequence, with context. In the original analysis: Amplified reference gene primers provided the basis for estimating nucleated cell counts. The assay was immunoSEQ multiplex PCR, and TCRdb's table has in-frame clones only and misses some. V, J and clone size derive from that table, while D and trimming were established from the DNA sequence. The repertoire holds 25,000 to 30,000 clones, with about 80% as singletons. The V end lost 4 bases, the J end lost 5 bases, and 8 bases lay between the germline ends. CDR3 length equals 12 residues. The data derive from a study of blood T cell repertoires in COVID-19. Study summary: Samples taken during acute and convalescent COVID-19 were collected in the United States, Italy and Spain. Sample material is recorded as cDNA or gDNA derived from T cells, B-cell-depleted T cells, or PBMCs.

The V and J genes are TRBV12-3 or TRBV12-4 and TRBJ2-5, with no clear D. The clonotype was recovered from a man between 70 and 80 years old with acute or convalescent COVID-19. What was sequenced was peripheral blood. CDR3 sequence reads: CASSYIAETQYF. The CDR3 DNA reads TGTGCCAGCAGTTACATCGCTGAGACCCAGTACTTC.